The 30 T cell receptor beta chains reported below all come from one sample, sequenced in a study of blood T cell repertoires in COVID-19. Produced via immunoSEQ multiplex PCR; TCRdb's table is partial and in-frame only. Of over 150,000 clones listed, roughly 84% are singletons. Input material: peripheral blood. The source of these receptors is a human donor in a cohort sampled during active COVID-19.

The rearrangement links TRBV18 to TRBJ2-1, with 7 bases aligning to TRBD1. V shed 6 bases, J shed 5 bases, and the junction held 10 bases outside the gene matches. There are 15 residues in the CDR3. Looked up from germline, CDR1 is KGHSH and CDR2 is LQKENI. The CDR3 region has the DNA TGTGCCAGCTCCCGACGACAGGGTGACCACAATGAGCAGTTCTTC. As protein: CASSRRQGDHNEQFF. Combining the CDR3 with reference TRBV18 and TRBJ2-1 gives the whole variable domain NAGVMQNPRHLVRRRGQEARLRCSPMKGHSHVYWYRQLPEEGLKFMVYLQKENIIDESGMPKERFSAEFPKEGPSILRIQQVVRGDSAAYFCASSRRQGDHNEQFFGPGTRLTVL.

This chain links TRBV21-1 with TRBJ1-1; the D segment call TRBD1 is taken from the table without a DNA check. TRBV21-1 is annotated as a pseudogene. CDR3 length: 16 amino acids. CDR3 sequence (DNA): TGTGCCAGCAGCAAACCGCCGGACAGCGGGAACACTGAAGCTTTCTTT. Residues: CASSKPPDSGNTEAFF.

This chain links TRBV5-4 with TRBJ2-3; 7 bases align to TRBD2. This CDR3 is 14 amino acids long. CDR1 and CDR2 (germline): SGHNT, YYREEE (reference sequence). Losses at the gene ends were 0 bases for V and 6 bases for J; bases not matched to a gene: 4. CDR3 amino acids: CASSLAGGRDTQYF. CDR3 nucleotides: TGTGCCAGCAGCTTGGCGGGAGGTCGGGATACGCAGTATTTT.

The chain combines TRBV5-4 with TRBJ2-1, with D possibly being TRBD2 (5 bases). Trimming left V 4 bases short and J 5 bases short, with 16 bases between. Germline V lookup: CDR1 SGHNT, CDR2 YYREEE (reference sequence). The CDR3 consists of 15 residues. In DNA, the CDR3 is TGTGCCAGCAGCCCGAGGCTAGCCCTAAACAATGAGCAGTTCTTC. Encoded protein: CASSPRLALNNEQFF.

A remark on this clone: This specimen includes other DNA sequences encoding the same CDR3. The V gene is TRBV14, the J gene TRBJ2-7; 10 positions match TRBD2. The CDR3 has 15 residues. Germline V gene sequence: CDR1 SGHDN, CDR2 FVKESK. Trimming cost V 4 bases and J 3 bases; bases outside gene matches: 6. The CDR3 sequence is CASSLNSGRLYEQYF. The CDR3 bases are TGTGCCAGCAGCCTAAATAGCGGGAGGCTCTACGAGCAGTACTTC.

V is TRBV7-2 and J is TRBJ1-2; D unclear. V gave up 1 base and J gave up 2 bases, with 11 bases separating them. The CDR3 spans 15 residues. CDR1 is SGHTA and CDR2 is FQGNSA in the germline V gene. CDR3 region: CASSLGGGSNYGYTF. In DNA form, the CDR3 reads TGTGCCAGCAGCTTAGGGGGAGGGTCCAACTATGGCTACACCTTC.

J is TRBJ2-7 and V is TRBV28, with TRBD2 matching over 9 bases. The junction had 8 bases not matched to a gene; V was cut back by 6 bases and J by 2 bases. Germline V gives CDR1 MDHEN, CDR2 SYDVKM. The CDR3 spans 15 residues. The CDR3 DNA reads as TGTGCCAGCAGAGAGCCGGGCGGGAGGGCCTACGAGCAGTACTTC. Translated: CASREPGGRAYEQYF.

Remarks on this clone: Additional DNA sequences in this sample encode the identical CDR3. The V and J genes are TRBV9 and TRBJ2-7; 12 nucleotides match TRBD2. Germline CDR1 SGDLS, CDR2 YYNGEE. The CDR3 has 15 residues. The trim removed 0 bases at V and 3 bases at J, leaving 1 base unmatched. For the CDR3, the DNA is TGTGCCAGCAGCGTAGGGACTAGCGGGAACTACGAGCAGTACTTC. It encodes CASSVGTSGNYEQYF.

The chain has TRBV7-9 and TRBJ2-7, with 8 bases fitting TRBD2. Germline-derived CDR1 and CDR2 are SEHNR and FQNEAQ (reference sequence). The ends lost 2 bases at V and 5 bases at J; junction bases unmatched: 8. The CDR3 loop spans 15 amino acids. CDR3 amino acids: CASSLTQRETNEQYF. In DNA, the CDR3 is TGTGCCAGCAGCTTAACCCAGCGGGAGACCAACGAGCAGTACTTC.

The genes are TRBV10-3 and TRBJ1-5; D is unclear. The germline V gene has CDR1 ENHRY and CDR2 SYGVKD. V gave up 3 bases and J gave up 0 bases, with 9 bases separating them. This CDR3 comprises 15 residues. The CDR3 bases are TGTGCCATCAGTGATAGCAGCTATAGCAATCAGCCCCAGCATTTT. Its translation is CAISDSSYSNQPQHF.

This chain links TRBV19 with TRBJ2-7, with D possibly TRBD1 on 6 matching bases. The V gene lost 8 bases and the J gene lost 2 bases, with 13 bases spanning the gap. From germline, CDR1 is LNHDA and CDR2 SQIVND (reference sequence). The CDR3 totals 13 residues. CDR3 nucleotides: TGTGCCAGTGGATCCGGGACAACCTACGAGCAGTACTTC. It codes for CASGSGTTYEQYF.

The chain employs TRBV12-3 or TRBV12-4 and TRBJ1-2; the D gene is possibly TRBD1 (5 bases). Trimming left V 3 bases short and J 4 bases short, with 9 bases between. The CDR3 covers 13 residues. CDR3 residues: CASSFGAIYGYTF. The CDR3 nucleotides are TGTGCCAGCAGTTTTGGGGCAATCTATGGCTACACCTTC.

J is TRBJ1-5 and V is TRBV30, with no clear D. CDR3 size: 13 residues. Trimming took 4 bases from V and 4 from J, leaving 11 bases between them. Germline lookup yields CDR1 GTSNPN and CDR2 SVGIG (reference sequence). CDR3 nucleotides: TGTGCCTGGACCGCGGGTTTTAATCAGCCCCAGCATTTT. Translating it yields CAWTAGFNQPQHF.

This clone was seen once. V usage is TRBV10-1 and J usage is TRBJ2-1; 12 nucleotides match TRBD2. V shed 6 bases and J 6 bases; nucleotides not matched to a gene: 6. From germline, CDR1 is WNHNN and CDR2 SYGVQD (reference sequence). This CDR3 is built from 15 residues. The CDR3 DNA is TGCGCCAGCAGCACTAGCGGGAGGAAGTTCAATGAGCAGTTCTTC. As protein: CASSTSGRKFNEQFF.

On this clone itself: The sample holds other DNA sequences that translate to the same CDR3. V usage is TRBV5-6 and J usage is TRBJ2-1; D perhaps matches TRBD2 (6 bases). Trimming removed 0 bases from V and 0 bases from J, with 10 bases in between. The CDR3 covers 16 residues. The V gene's germline CDR1 is SGHDT and CDR2 YYEEEE. DNA of the CDR3: TGTGCCAGCAGCTTGGGGGCGGGGAGCTCCTACAATGAGCAGTTCTTC. Encoded protein: CASSLGAGSSYNEQFF. Combining the CDR3 with reference TRBV5-6 and TRBJ2-1 gives the whole variable domain DAGVTQSPTHLIKTRGQQVTLRCSPKSGHDTVSWYQQALGQGPQFIFQYYEEEERQRGNFPDRFSGHQFPNYSSELNVNALLLGDSALYLCASSLGAGSSYNEQFFGPGTRLTVL.

J is TRBJ2-7 and V is TRBV4-1; tentatively, D is TRBD1 (5 bases). With 4 bases removed from V and 0 bases from J, the gap between germline ends came to 16 bases. The CDR3 runs to 16 residues. The germline V gene has CDR1 MGHRA and CDR2 YSYEKL. This CDR3 is CASSLFPDITSYEQYF. The CDR3 coding sequence is TGCGCCAGCAGCCTCTTCCCGGACATTACCTCCTACGAGCAGTACTTC.

The chain carries TRBV6-2 or TRBV6-3 and TRBJ2-1, with D perhaps TRBD1 (6 bases). Trimming left V 6 bases short and J 16 bases short, with 28 bases between. CDR1 and CDR2 (germline): MNHEY, SVGEGT. CDR3 length: 15 amino acids. This CDR3 is CASSPPINSGTPGFF. CDR3 DNA: TGTGCCAGCAGCCCACCCATCAACTCCGGGACACCAGGTTTCTTC.

To note about this clone: This specimen includes other DNA sequences encoding the same CDR3. V gene TRBV12-3 or TRBV12-4 combines with J gene TRBJ1-1; a weak D match, TRBD1 (6 bases). The CDR3 is made up of 13 amino acids. V was pared by 3 bases and J by 1 base, with 6 bases between. The CDR3 spells CASSLTGNTEAFF. DNA of the CDR3: TGTGCCAGCAGTTTGACAGGGAACACTGAAGCTTTCTTT.

The genes are TRBV2 and TRBJ1-6; 7 nucleotides agree with TRBD1. CDR1 SNHLY and CDR2 FYNNEI come from the germline V gene. J was trimmed by 2 bases and V by 3 bases; bases with no gene match: 7. The CDR3 spans 17 residues. The CDR3 nucleotides read TGTGCCAGCAGTGAGTTGGGGGACAGAGCCTATAATTCACCCCTCCACTTT. Amino acids: CASSELGDRAYNSPLHF.

The chain's CDR3 is CASSSVRQGVFDNEQFF. CDR3 nucleotides: TGTGCCAGCAGTTCCGTGAGGCAGGGGGTTTTCGACAATGAGCAGTTCTTC. The chain couples TRBV28 to TRBJ2-1, with 7 bases that match TRBD1. The junction had 14 bases not matched to a gene; V was cut back by 4 bases and J by 5 bases. Germline values: CDR1 MDHEN, CDR2 SYDVKM. This CDR3 region has 17 residues.

This chain's CDR3 is CASSLGGGGPDTQYF. In nucleotides, the CDR3 is TGTGCCAGCAGCTTAGGTGGGGGAGGGCCAGATACGCAGTATTTT. The gene calls are TRBV7-2 and TRBJ2-3, with 7 nucleotides matching TRBD2. CDR3 size: 15 residues. The J segment lost 4 bases and the V segment lost 1 base, leaving 5 bases of the junction unmatched. Germline CDR1 reads SGHTA; CDR2 reads FQGNSA.

The chain joins TRBV4-2 to TRBJ2-7; D perhaps matches TRBD2 (5 bases). Germline assignment: CDR1 LGHNA and CDR2 YNFKEQ. Trimming stripped 0 bases from V and 4 bases from J, with 7 bases between. The CDR3 is made up of 13 amino acids. For the CDR3, the DNA is TGTGCCAGCAGCCAAGATAGCGCTTACGAGCAGTACTTC. Its translation is CASSQDSAYEQYF.

The sample holds one count of this clone. The CDR3 nucleotides are TGTGCCAGCAGTTACTCGGCAGGCGCGAACACCGGGGAGCTGTTTTTT. Translating gives CASSYSAGANTGELFF. J is TRBJ2-2 and V is TRBV6-5; D unresolved. Germline assignment: CDR1 MNHEY and CDR2 SVGAGI. There are 16 residues in the CDR3. The germline V and J ends were trimmed by 0 bases and 0 bases, with 8 bases remaining between them.

The chain links TRBV11-1 to TRBJ2-3, with 8 positions matching TRBD1. Germline assignment: CDR1 SGHAT and CDR2 FQDESV (reference sequence). This CDR3 has 13 amino acids. Trimming cost V 3 bases and J 5 bases; bases outside gene matches: 1. The CDR3 spells CASSFDRGDTQYF. The CDR3 DNA sequence: TGTGCCAGCAGCTTCGACAGGGGAGATACGCAGTATTTT.

The chain employs TRBV9 and TRBJ1-1; TRBD1 might be the D (6 bases). Germline lookup yields CDR1 SGDLS and CDR2 YYNGEE. The ends were cut back, 4 bases at V and 1 base at J, with 11 bases in the middle. This CDR3 contains 14 residues. The chain's CDR3 is CASSPGASNTEAFF. Written as DNA, the CDR3 is TGTGCCAGCAGCCCAGGGGCTTCGAACACTGAAGCTTTCTTT.

The V gene is TRBV27, the J gene TRBJ1-3, with D perhaps matching TRBD1 (5 bases). The germline gives CDR1 MNHEY, CDR2 SMNVEV (reference sequence). The CDR3 length is 15 residues. V lost 5 bases, J lost 3 bases, and 14 bases lay in between. CDR3 sequence reads: CASSPGLALGNTIYF. CDR3 nucleotides: TGTGCCAGCAGTCCGGGACTGGCCCTTGGAAACACCATATATTTT.

This clone was counted a few times. The CDR3 protein is CASSPGTGIGNTIYF. DNA of the CDR3: TGTGCCAGTAGTCCCGGGACAGGGATTGGAAACACCATATATTTT. The genes are TRBV19 and TRBJ1-3; 9 positions agree with TRBD1. Germline trimming cut 5 bases from V and 3 bases from J; bases unmatched to any gene: 5. Germline assignment: CDR1 LNHDA and CDR2 SQIVND (reference sequence). This CDR3 spans 15 amino acids.

The sample holds one count of this clone. The V gene is TRBV4-2, the J gene TRBJ1-4; maybe TRBD1 (5 bases). The CDR3 has 16 amino acids. Germline V lookup: CDR1 LGHNA, CDR2 YNFKEQ. Trimming pared 0 bases from V and 10 bases from J, leaving 18 bases between. CDR3 bases: TGTGCCAGCAGCCAAGATGGACGGGGGGGTTTCGGAAAACTGTTTTTT. It encodes CASSQDGRGGFGKLFF.

The gene calls are TRBV4-1 and TRBJ2-7, with a possible D match to TRBD1 (6 bases). CDR1 is MGHRA, CDR2 YSYEKL, per germline. Trimming removed 2 bases from V and 3 bases from J, with 11 bases in between. CDR3 size: 14 residues. The CDR3 DNA reads TGCGCCAGCAGCCAATACGGACAGAGCTACGAGCAGTACTTC. Amino acid sequence: CASSQYGQSYEQYF.

The chain uses TRBV5-1 and TRBJ2-1; D is perhaps TRBD2 (6 bases). The V gene's germline CDR1 is SGHRS and CDR2 YFSETQ. Trimming shortened V by 2 bases and J by 10 bases, and 7 bases separated the two germline ends. CDR3 size: 11 residues. For the CDR3, the DNA is TGCGCCAGCAGCTTCGGACTAGAGCAGTTCTTC. It encodes CASSFGLEQFF.